A single sample is the source of the 21 T cell receptor beta chains below, sequenced in a study of shared clonotypes between healthy human individuals. CD8 cells regarded as naive lacked CD45RO, were positively chosen for CCR7, and omitted terminally differentiated effector memory CD45RA+ cells. Profiling relied on immunoSEQ multiplex PCR, and the TCRdb table lists in-frame clones only, not all of them. Altogether millions of clones are present, roughly 91% being singletons, with the ten largest covering around 1.7%. Sequenced input: naive CD8+ T cells from PBMCs. These receptors came from a man aged 18 to 35 in good health. Some clones in this sample may be carry-over from other donors' samples.

The chain couples TRBV9 to TRBJ2-1; no clear D. CDR1 and CDR2 from the germline V gene are SGDLS and YYNGEE. V was trimmed by 4 bases and J by 2 bases, leaving 19 bases between them. The CDR3 loop spans 17 amino acids. CDR3 bases: TGTGCCAGCAGCCCCGTCTCCTTTCTTGGAGCCTACAATGAGCAGTTCTTC. Amino acid sequence: CASSPVSFLGAYNEQFF. Supplemented by reference TRBV9 and TRBJ2-1, the full variable domain reads DSGVTQTPKHLITATGQRVTLRCSPRSGDLSVYWYQQSLDQGLQFLIQYYNGEERAKGNILERFSAQQFPDLHSELNLSSLELGDSALYFCASSPVSFLGAYNEQFFGPGTRLTVL.

The genes are TRBV15 and TRBJ2-1; TRBD2 matches at 10 bases. CDR3 length: 15 amino acids. V gave up 3 bases and J gave up 1 base; unmatched junction bases: 0. CDR1 LNHNV and CDR2 YYDKDF come from the germline V gene (reference sequence). Here the CDR3 DNA reads TGTGCCACCAGCAGGACTAGCGGGTCCTACAATGAGCAGTTCTTC. It codes for CATSRTSGSYNEQFF.

The rearrangement uses TRBV30 and TRBJ2-7; maybe TRBD1 (6 bases). This CDR3 is built from 13 residues. V was cut by 8 bases and J by 2 bases, with 16 bases left in between. Germline CDR1 is GTSNPN and CDR2 is SVGIG (reference sequence). CDR3 loop: CAGRDTTTYEQYF. DNA of the CDR3: TGTGCCGGTCGGGACACAACCACCTACGAGCAGTACTTC.

The chain employs TRBV6-5 and TRBJ2-7; a possible D gene is TRBD1 (5 bases). Germline V CDR1 and CDR2: MNHEY, SVGAGI. The V end lost 4 bases, the J end lost 3 bases, and 10 bases lay between the germline ends. The CDR3 has 13 amino acids. The CDR3 loop is CASSSDRIYEQYF. The CDR3 DNA sequence: TGTGCCAGCAGTTCAGACAGAATCTACGAGCAGTACTTC.

The CDR3 spells CASSERYQGGVEKLFF. As DNA, the CDR3 is TGTGCCAGCAGCGAAAGGTATCAAGGAGGGGTTGAAAAACTGTTTTTT. The gene calls are TRBV4-2 and TRBJ1-4; a possible D gene is TRBD1 (5 bases). The CDR3 totals 16 residues. V was cut by 5 bases and J by 7 bases, with 20 bases left in between. Germline loops: CDR1 LGHNA, CDR2 YNFKEQ.

As for this clone: Within the sample, other DNA sequences also encode this same CDR3. The chain is built from TRBV28 and TRBJ2-7; no reliable D call. Per the germline V gene, CDR1 is MDHEN and CDR2 is SYDVKM. The CDR3 consists of 13 residues. The V end was cut by 2 bases, the J end by 0 bases, with 5 bases between. The CDR3: CASSLGHSYEQYF. The CDR3 DNA sequence: TGTGCCAGCAGTTTAGGCCACTCCTACGAGCAGTACTTC. Full variable domain (rest looked up from reference TRBV28 and TRBJ2-7): DVKVTQSSRYLVKRTGEKVFLECVQDMDHENMFWYRQDPGLGLRLIYFSYDVKMKEKGDIPEGYSVSREKKERFSLILESASTNQTSMYLCASSLGHSYEQYFGPGTRLTVT.

The rearrangement joins TRBV18 to TRBJ1-5; 10 nucleotides agree with TRBD1. This CDR3 region has 18 residues. V shed 10 bases, J shed 1 base, and the junction held 16 bases outside the gene matches. The germline V gene encodes CDR1 KGHSH and CDR2 LQKENI. CDR3 in DNA: TGTGCCACCATCGCAGACGGGAGGGACAGGGGAAGCAATCAGCCCCAGCATTTT. Translated: CATIADGRDRGSNQPQHF.

J is TRBJ2-6 and V is TRBV30; D not certain. The CDR3 runs to 11 residues. Trimming removed 8 bases from V and 4 bases from J, with 6 bases in between. Looked up from germline, CDR1 is GTSNPN and CDR2 is SVGIG (reference sequence). The CDR3, as DNA: TGTGCCACGGCCGGGGCCAACGTCCTGACTTTC. Translated, it gives CATAGANVLTF. The variable domain in full, completed from reference TRBV30 and TRBJ2-6, reads SQTIHQWPATLVQPVGSPLSLECTVEGTSNPNLYWYRQAAGRGLQLLFYSVGIGQISSEVPQNLSASRPQDRQFILSSKKLLLSDSGFYLCATAGANVLTFGAGSRLTVL.

This clone was seen only once. The chain joins TRBV5-1 to TRBJ2-7; a possible D gene is TRBD2 (6 bases). From germline, CDR1 is SGHRS and CDR2 YFSETQ. The ends were cut back, 4 bases at V and 3 bases at J, with 8 bases in the middle. The CDR3 is made up of 12 amino acids. CDR3 loop: CASSGTFYEQYF. The CDR3 nucleotides are TGCGCCAGCAGCGGGACTTTCTACGAGCAGTACTTC.

This sequence joins TRBV7-9 and TRBJ1-2; weak D call: TRBD1 (5 bases). The CDR3 is 16 amino acids. V was clipped by 1 base and J by 8 bases, with 20 bases between them. Germline values: CDR1 SEHNR, CDR2 FQNEAQ (reference sequence). The CDR3 here is CASSLGPSGGRYGYTF. The DNA for the CDR3 is TGTGCCAGCAGCTTAGGCCCATCGGGGGGTCGCTACGGCTACACCTTC.

This chain joins TRBV9 and TRBJ2-7; D remains ambiguous. Trimming pared 0 bases from V and 2 bases from J, leaving 9 bases between. Germline V gene data show CDR1 as SGDLS and CDR2 as YYNGEE. This CDR3 has 14 residues. This CDR3 is CASSVDGETYEQYF. CDR3 coding DNA: TGTGCCAGCAGCGTAGATGGGGAAACCTACGAGCAGTACTTC. Drawing the rest from reference TRBV9 and TRBJ2-7, the complete variable domain is DSGVTQTPKHLITATGQRVTLRCSPRSGDLSVYWYQQSLDQGLQFLIQYYNGEERAKGNILERFSAQQFPDLHSELNLSSLELGDSALYFCASSVDGETYEQYFGPGTRLTVT.

The rearrangement joins TRBV27 to TRBJ2-7; D may be TRBD2 (6 bases). V was shortened by 0 bases and J by 3 bases, with 12 bases between the two germline ends. In germline, CDR1 is MNHEY, CDR2 SMNVEV (reference sequence). This CDR3 comprises 15 residues. DNA of the CDR3: TGTGCCAGCAGTTTATCGTCTGGGGGACTCTACGAGCAGTACTTC. Translation gives CASSLSSGGLYEQYF.

The J gene is TRBJ2-1, the V gene TRBV7-8; 9 nucleotides agree with TRBD2. V trimming: 5 bases; J trimming: 8 bases; junction bases outside the gene matches: 16. Germline CDR1 SGHVS, CDR2 FQNEAQ. The CDR3 is 17 residues long. The CDR3 DNA sequence: TGTGCCAGCAGCCCCCGGGCCGGGCGGGAGGGCCTCGATGAGCAGTTCTTC. Amino acids: CASSPRAGREGLDEQFF. Supplemented by reference TRBV7-8 and TRBJ2-1, the full variable domain reads GAGVSQSPRYKVAKRGQDVALRCDPISGHVSLFWYQQALGQGPEFLTYFQNEAQLDKSGLPSDRFFAERPEGSVSTLKIQRTQQEDSAVYLCASSPRAGREGLDEQFFGPGTRLTVL.

The chain is built from TRBV27 and TRBJ2-1; 7 bases are a match to TRBD2. The CDR3 is 15 residues long. CDR1 is MNHEY and CDR2 is SMNVEV in the germline V gene (reference sequence). With 5 bases clipped from V and 3 bases from J, the junction kept 7 bases outside the gene matches. The CDR3 sequence: CASSLIAGRYNEQFF. CDR3 nucleotides: TGTGCCAGCAGTCTCATAGCGGGTCGCTACAATGAGCAGTTCTTC.

As concerns this clone: Within the sample, other DNA sequences also encode this same CDR3. CDR3 in DNA: TGTGCCAGCAGTTTTGCTAGCGGCTCCTACAATGAGCAGTTCTTC. Protein sequence: CASSFASGSYNEQFF. The rearrangement links TRBV27 to TRBJ2-1, with 7 bases fitting TRBD2. CDR3 length: 15 residues. CDR1 and CDR2 (germline): MNHEY, SMNVEV (reference sequence). V lost 3 bases, J lost 0 bases, and 2 bases stayed unmatched.

This clone came up once. The rearrangement joins TRBV14 to TRBJ2-1; 9 bases map to TRBD1. This CDR3 has 16 residues. Germline trimming cut 3 bases from V and 3 bases from J; bases unmatched to any gene: 6. Germline assignment: CDR1 SGHDN and CDR2 FVKESK. CDR3 nucleotides: TGTGCCAGCAGCCAGGTTGACAGGGGGAACTACAATGAGCAGTTCTTC. Protein product: CASSQVDRGNYNEQFF.

The CDR3 DNA sequence: TGTGCCAGTTCCTTTATCGGGCAGACTAACTATGGCTACACCTTC. It is translated as CASSFIGQTNYGYTF. The chain carries TRBV27 and TRBJ1-2; D unresolved. The CDR3 runs to 15 residues. The germline V gene encodes CDR1 MNHEY and CDR2 SMNVEV (reference sequence). Trimming took off 9 bases at V and 0 bases at J, with 17 bases between the two ends.

The chain combines TRBV10-2 with TRBJ1-1; 7 bases are a match to TRBD1. The CDR3 is made up of 13 amino acids. Germline V gives CDR1 WSHSY, CDR2 SAAADI. V lost 6 bases and J lost 5; bases outside the gene matches: 6. The CDR3 coding sequence is TGCGCCAGCAGGGACAGGAGGGGAACTGAAGCTTTCTTT. This encodes CASRDRRGTEAFF.

This clone was counted a few times. This rearrangement joins TRBV19 to TRBJ1-2, with a tentative D call TRBD1 (6 bases). The germline V gene encodes CDR1 LNHDA and CDR2 SQIVND (reference sequence). The length of the CDR3 is 12 residues. V lost 6 bases to trimming and J lost 6 bases, with 11 bases between them. In DNA form, the CDR3 reads TGTGCCAGTAGCCCGGGGGGCGATGGCTACACCTTC. Protein: CASSPGGDGYTF.

V and J are TRBV7-2 and TRBJ2-7; 7 nucleotides match TRBD1. There are 15 residues in the CDR3. The trim removed 2 bases at V and 0 bases at J, leaving 4 bases unmatched. Germline-derived CDR1 and CDR2 are SGHTA and FQGNSA. CDR3 sequence reads: CASSLSGGPSYEQYF. Written as DNA, the CDR3 is TGTGCCAGCAGCTTATCAGGGGGTCCCTCCTACGAGCAGTACTTC.

This clone was recorded once. The V gene is TRBV9, the J gene TRBJ2-5, with 10 bases fitting TRBD1. V was clipped by 3 bases and J by 2 bases; unmatched bases: 13. This CDR3 contains 18 residues. Germline CDR1 is SGDLS and CDR2 is YYNGEE. CDR3 sequence reads: CASSAEYRTGGIQETQYF. DNA for the CDR3: TGTGCCAGCAGCGCGGAATATAGGACAGGGGGGATACAAGAGACCCAGTACTTC.